Presented here are 20 T cell receptor beta chains from one specimen sequenced in a study of early stage breast cancer tumors (dated by TCRdb to 2017 to 2019). The method behind the library was the immunoSEQ multiplex PCR assay. This is the immuneACCESS table as TCRdb keeps it, with only in-frame sequences that have V and J called. A part of the clones is gone; compared with another copy, unresolved V genes explain less than half, and the rest is unexplained. This sample holds 4,500 or so clones; just under 70% were observed only once. The leading ten clones occupy 26% of the sample. The sequencing sample was made of normal breast tissue next to the tumor. The receptors shown here come from a person aged 55 to 75 with breast cancer.

This chain links TRBV10-1 with TRBJ2-5; 7 nucleotides agree with TRBD1. CDR1 is WNHNN, CDR2 SYGVQD, per germline (reference sequence). Losses at the gene ends were 6 bases for V and 5 bases for J; bases not matched to a gene: 9. This CDR3 spans 14 amino acids. CDR3 loop: CASSNRQGQETQYF. The DNA of the CDR3 is TGCGCCAGCAGCAATCGACAGGGCCAGGAGACCCAGTACTTC.

The V and J genes are TRBV4-1 and TRBJ1-5; possibly TRBD1 for D (6 bases). V lost 4 bases and J lost 6, with 13 bases in between. The CDR3 has 14 residues. Germline V lookup: CDR1 MGHRA, CDR2 YSYEKL. Written as DNA, the CDR3 is TGCGCCAGCAGCCCCAAGACAGGTTTTCAGCCCCAGCATTTT. This sequence encodes CASSPKTGFQPQHF.

The chain joins TRBV5-6 to TRBJ1-2, with a possible D match to TRBD1 (5 bases). The V and J ends lost 3 bases and 7 bases respectively, with 19 bases between them. This CDR3 has 15 amino acids. Looked up from germline, CDR1 is SGHDT and CDR2 is YYEEEE. CDR3 DNA: TGTGCCAGCAGCTCCCAACAGGCGCCTCGGGGTGGCTACACCTTC. Its translation: CASSSQQAPRGGYTF.

The chain carries TRBV13 and TRBJ2-7; 7 bases match TRBD2. Germline trimming cut 5 bases from V and 7 bases from J; bases unmatched to any gene: 14. Germline CDR1 reads PRHDT; CDR2 reads FYEKMQ (reference sequence). This CDR3 spans 15 amino acids. The CDR3 DNA sequence: TGTGCCAGCAGCCCCTATGGGCGGGAGAGTGGAGAGCAGTACTTC. It translates to CASSPYGRESGEQYF.

This clone was detected a few times. The V call is TRBV9, the J call TRBJ2-3, with TRBD1 identical over 9 bases. Germline V gene data show CDR1 as SGDLS and CDR2 as YYNGEE. V lost 3 bases and J lost 5; bases outside the gene matches: 10. The CDR3 has 16 amino acids. The CDR3 DNA reads as TGTGCCAGCAGCGATCTCGGACAGGGGAGGATAGATACGCAGTATTTT. Translated: CASSDLGQGRIDTQYF. Full variable domain (missing parts from reference TRBV9 and TRBJ2-3): DSGVTQTPKHLITATGQRVTLRCSPRSGDLSVYWYQQSLDQGLQFLIQYYNGEERAKGNILERFSAQQFPDLHSELNLSSLELGDSALYFCASSDLGQGRIDTQYFGPGTRLTVL.

This clone has only a few counts. The chain uses TRBV4-2 and TRBJ1-1, with 10 bases fitting TRBD1. Germline V gene data show CDR1 as LGHNA and CDR2 as YNFKEQ. The V and J ends lost 1 base and 4 bases, in that order; junction bases with no gene match: 0. The CDR3 has 14 amino acids. This CDR3 is CASSQGDRGTEAFF. In nucleotides, the CDR3 is TGTGCCAGCAGCCAAGGGGACAGGGGCACTGAAGCTTTCTTT.

The V and J genes are TRBV20-1 and TRBJ2-1; perhaps TRBD1 as D (5 bases). There are 11 residues in the CDR3. Per the germline V gene, CDR1 is DFQATT and CDR2 is SNEGSKA (reference sequence). Trimming stripped 6 bases from V and 8 bases from J, with 11 bases between. CDR3 sequence (DNA): TGCAGTGCCATAAGGGGCGATGAGCAGTTCTTC. Translated, it gives CSAIRGDEQFF.

This clone appeared a few times. The chain employs TRBV4-1 and TRBJ2-7, with D tentatively TRBD1 (5 bases). The CDR3 loop spans 13 amino acids. V was cut by 1 base and J by 4 bases, with 8 bases left in between. Germline CDR1 reads MGHRA; CDR2 reads YSYEKL. CDR3 amino acids: CASSQGGRYEQYF. The CDR3 DNA follows: TGCGCCAGCAGCCAAGGGGGCAGGTACGAGCAGTACTTC.

The J gene is TRBJ2-5, the V gene TRBV14, with a weak D call TRBD2 (7 bases). The CDR3 totals 15 residues. CDR1 and CDR2 from the germline V gene are SGHDN and FVKESK. Trimming stripped 3 bases from V and 4 bases from J, with 15 bases between. The CDR3 spells CASSHPRGGSETQYF. The CDR3 coding sequence is TGTGCCAGCAGCCATCCGAGGGGGGGCTCAGAGACCCAGTACTTC.

The chain couples TRBV27 to TRBJ1-2; 8 bases are shared with TRBD1. The V gene's germline CDR1 is MNHEY and CDR2 SMNVEV (reference sequence). V was clipped by 4 bases and J by 5 bases; unmatched bases: 15. The CDR3 runs to 17 residues. CDR3 protein: CASSYTGGSLNLYGYTF. DNA of the CDR3: TGTGCCAGCAGTTACACAGGGGGTAGCTTAAATTTGTATGGCTACACCTTC.

The chain carries TRBV5-4 and TRBJ1-1; no clear D. Deletions cut 2 bases from V and 5 bases from J, with 13 bases between. Germline CDR1 and CDR2: SGHNT and YYREEE (reference sequence). The CDR3 has 14 amino acids. The DNA for the CDR3 is TGTGCCAGCAGCTTTATGGGCGGGAGAACTGAAGCTTTCTTT. As protein: CASSFMGGRTEAFF.

This sequence joins TRBV5-5 and TRBJ1-2; 8 nucleotides match TRBD1. V dropped 4 bases and J dropped 8; count of bases not matched to a gene: 7. CDR3 size: 13 residues. Germline loops: CDR1 SGHKS, CDR2 YYEKEE (reference sequence). CDR3 DNA: TGTGCCAGCAGCCAGACAGGGGCACAGGGCTACACCTTC. Its translation is CASSQTGAQGYTF.

By proportion, this clone is medium-sized. The V gene is TRBV27, the J gene TRBJ2-1; D unclear. The V and J ends lost 4 bases and 7 bases respectively, with 11 bases between them. The CDR3 extends over 13 amino acids. Germline V CDR1 and CDR2: MNHEY, SMNVEV (reference sequence). The CDR3 here is CASSWAFGNEQFF. DNA of the CDR3: TGTGCCAGCAGTTGGGCATTTGGTAATGAGCAGTTCTTC.

The CDR3 here is CASSFQELAEAFF. CDR3 nucleotide sequence: TGTGCCAGCAGCTTTCAAGAATTGGCTGAAGCTTTCTTT. V is TRBV7-6 and J is TRBJ1-1; no firm D call. The length of the CDR3 is 13 residues. Germline values: CDR1 SGHVS, CDR2 FNYEAQ. V was shortened by 3 bases and J by 6 bases, with 11 bases between the two germline ends. The full variable domain, in which reference TRBV7-6 and TRBJ1-1 provide the parts outside the CDR3, is GAGVSQSPRYKVTKRGQDVALRCDPISGHVSLYWYRQALGQGPEFLTYFNYEAQQDKSGLPNDRFSAERPEGSISTLTIQRTEQRDSAMYRCASSFQELAEAFFGQGTRLTVV.

The V call is TRBV7-8, the J call TRBJ1-5; 7 bases are shared with TRBD1. CDR1 and CDR2 (germline): SGHVS, FQNEAQ. Trimming took 5 bases from V and 7 from J; bases not matched to a gene: 11. There are 15 residues in the CDR3. The CDR3 sequence: CASSRSGGDGQPQHF. The CDR3 DNA follows: TGTGCCAGCAGCCGTTCAGGGGGGGACGGGCAGCCCCAGCATTTT.

The rearrangement links TRBV5-6 to TRBJ1-5; D remains ambiguous. Trimming took 2 bases from V and 3 from J, leaving 9 bases between them. This CDR3 region has 14 residues. Germline CDR1 reads SGHDT; CDR2 reads YYEEEE. The CDR3 reads CASSFHGFNQPQHF. CDR3 DNA: TGTGCCAGCAGCTTTCATGGGTTCAATCAGCCCCAGCATTTT.

This clone was seen only once. The CDR3 coding sequence is TGTGCCACCCTCCCGGACAGGAACTCCTACGAGCAGTACTTC. It translates to CATLPDRNSYEQYF. The chain combines TRBV27 with TRBJ2-7, with 7 bases lining up with TRBD1. The CDR3 length is 14 residues. J lost 0 bases, V lost 10 bases, and 9 bases had no gene match. The germline V gene has CDR1 MNHEY and CDR2 SMNVEV (reference sequence).

The chain combines TRBV4-1 with TRBJ2-7; TRBD2 matches 8 bases. Losses at the gene ends were 0 bases for V and 2 bases for J; bases not matched to a gene: 12. Germline assignment: CDR1 MGHRA and CDR2 YSYEKL. The CDR3 consists of 18 residues. Here the CDR3 reads CASSQDFPTSGSPYEQYF. DNA for the CDR3: TGCGCCAGCAGCCAAGATTTCCCGACAAGCGGGAGTCCCTACGAGCAGTACTTC.

The V gene is TRBV9, the J gene TRBJ2-5, with 9 bases lining up with TRBD1. The trim removed 0 bases at V and 7 bases at J, leaving 7 bases unmatched. In germline, CDR1 is SGDLS, CDR2 YYNGEE. CDR3 length: 15 amino acids. The CDR3 region is CASSVEGTGRGTQYF. CDR3 coding DNA: TGTGCCAGCAGCGTAGAGGGGACAGGGAGAGGGACCCAGTACTTC.

This rearrangement joins TRBV5-1 to TRBJ2-2; no firm D call. Germline CDR1 SGHRS, CDR2 YFSETQ. The CDR3 spans 15 residues. With 3 bases removed from V and 7 bases from J, the gap between germline ends came to 16 bases. The CDR3: CASSSELGLVGELFF. CDR3 DNA sequence: TGCGCCAGCAGCTCCGAACTGGGTTTGGTCGGGGAGCTGTTTTTT. Supplemented by reference TRBV5-1 and TRBJ2-2, the full variable domain reads KAGVTQTPRYLIKTRGQQVTLSCSPISGHRSVSWYQQTPGQGLQFLFEYFSETQRNKGNFPGRFSGRQFSNSRSEMNVSTLELGDSALYLCASSSELGLVGELFFGEGSRLTVL.